This T cell receptor beta chain is from a study of blood T cells in healthy people across ages. A J-beta primer mix and a sample-barcoded 5' primer were used in a second PCR of about 7 to 12 cycles. Each cDNA molecule, via a template-switch adaptor with 12 random nucleotides, was tagged. TCRdb itself ran the 5' RACE reads through MiXCR, one entry per CDR3 protein. The sample consists of some 930,000 distinct CDR3 sequences, about 29% of them appearing once. General study findings and limits: Diversity of TCR beta per million T cells declined in a roughly linear way with age. It was not possible, with unsorted PBMCs, to conclusively compare naive and antigen-experienced cells.

Looked up from germline, CDR1 is SGHTA and CDR2 is FQGTGA. Deletions cut 5 bases from V and 4 bases from J, with 11 bases between. The CDR3 totals 13 residues. Remarks on this clonotype: Its antigen is currently unknown.

The data were also submitted as part of a second study, on T cells of mothers and their children. In that study: Detection yielded no persistent microchimeric T cell clones.

Sequencing was carried out using blood. This clonotype was sampled from a woman aged 40-49 years in good health. This chain connects TRBV7-3 to TRBJ2-5; unclear D gene. The CDR3 reads CASSNDPRETQYF. In DNA form, the CDR3 reads TGTGCCAGCAGCAACGACCCTAGAGAGACCCAGTACTTC.